The source of this TCR beta chain is a study of blood T cells in healthy people across ages. Study-level findings and limits: Diversity of TCR beta correlated strongly with naive T cell percentage. Comparison with aged donors showed that long-lived donors had more naive CD4+ cells and higher diversity.

PCR was performed a second time for about 6 to 12 cycles using a sample-barcoded 5' primer and a J-beta primer mix. No fewer than 3 million CDR3-containing paired-end reads came from each sample. TCRdb used MiXCR to reprocess the 5' RACE reads, holding one entry per CDR3 protein. The sample consists of hundreds of thousands of distinct CDR3 sequences, 58% of them appearing once. Trimming removed 1 base from V and 4 bases from J; junction bases left unmatched: 1. The CDR3 consists of 15 residues. Germline V gene lookup returns CDR1 LGHDT and CDR2 YNNKEL (reference sequence). Concerning this clonotype: Its antigen is unknown.

The source material was blood. The V gene is TRBV3-1, the J gene TRBJ1-6; 7 nucleotides line up with TRBD1. The sequence derives from a man younger than 45 in good health. This CDR3 reads CASSQGDRYNSPLHF. Written as DNA, the CDR3 is TGTGCCAGCAGCCAAGGGGACAGATATAATTCACCCCTCCACTTT.